The clone carrying this TCR beta chain was counted once. This specimen comes from a study of blood T cell repertoires in COVID-19. Study background: Sites in the United States, Italy and Spain provided acute and convalescent COVID-19 samples.

All enrollees were about 18 to 100 years old and from under 25 US areas. Self-reported history from a screening survey and questionnaire set each donor's cohort. V lost 0 bases and J lost 7, with 3 bases in between. This CDR3 is 11 amino acids long. From germline, CDR1 is MNHEY and CDR2 SVGEGT. The method was immunoSEQ multiplex PCR; TCRdb's version includes in-frame clones alone and lacks a portion of them. The data hold about 190,000 clones, with 84% observed a single time. Input material: PBMCs or T cells enriched from blood (not recorded which). This chain links TRBV6-2 or TRBV6-3 with TRBJ1-1; D is uncertain. The TCR originated in a woman in her 30s who had been exposed to COVID-19. CDR3 region: CASSYSREAFF. The CDR3, as DNA: TGTGCCAGCAGTTACTCCCGTGAAGCTTTCTTT.